This T cell receptor (beta chain) comes out of a study of T cells in Graves' hyperthyroidism and ophthalmopathy. The wider study: Prior to any treatment, at the point of initial diagnosis, peripheral blood was collected. Study observations and caveats: Ophthalmopathy onset followed model prediction by a median approximately six months.

There were TCR beta CDR3 regions amplified from RNA transcripts. The HTBI primer set served for first-round RT-PCR of the TCR CDR3. Via MiXCR, TCRdb re-called the multiplex PCR reads, giving one row per CDR3 protein. The table lists some 560,000 distinct CDR3 sequences, around 16% of them singletons. This clonotype showed up many times. The target antigen is unknown. J lost 2 bases, V lost 3 bases, and 8 bases had no gene match. CDR3 length: 15 residues. Germline CDR1 reads DFQATT; CDR2 reads SNEGSKA (reference sequence). Patients aged 18 to 65 had newly diagnosed hyperthyroidism lasting under 2 months. Investigators excluded patients with uncontrolled infection, other autoimmune disease, pregnancy or lactation.

The sequencing input was blood. The chain has TRBV20-1 and TRBJ2-3, with 7 bases fitting TRBD2. The sequence came from a woman aged 30 to 39 with Graves' hyperthyroidism. The CDR3: CSARYQGGDTDTQYF. Here the CDR3 DNA reads TGCAGTGCTAGGTATCAGGGAGGGGACACAGATACGCAGTATTTT.